A selection of T cell receptor beta chains follows, all from one sample in a study of control samples from healthy donors and cancer patients. TCRdb's table, derived via immunoSEQ multiplex PCR, lists solely in-frame clones and lacks some. This sample carries about 200,000 clones, with roughly 2% going to the ten biggest clones. What was sequenced was blood. All receptors come from a woman in her thirties in good health. Both conserved end residues are part of each CDR3. Fields, in order: CDR3 length, J gene, V gene, CDR3 protein.

10	TRBJ2-7	TRBV20-1	CSAGQGEQYF
17	TRBJ2-7	TRBV28	CASSSDSAVPHPYEQYF
12	TRBJ2-1	TRBV7-3	CASSGTGGYQFF
14	TRBJ1-6	TRBV6-4	CASSDSQGNSPLHF
17	TRBJ1-3	TRBV5-1	CASRRGLAGGSGNTIYF
14	TRBJ2-1	TRBV29-1	CSVRQGGSYNEQFF
16	TRBJ1-2	TRBV9	CASSVARDSLAVGYTF
12	TRBJ2-7	TRBV10-3	CATAGGLREQYF
12	TRBJ1-2	TRBV5-6	CASSSYNYGYTF
14	TRBJ1-1	TRBV11-2	CASSLGGGNTEAFF
15	TRBJ2-2	TRBV6-5	CASSQNRGVTGELFF
16	TRBJ2-1	TRBV28	CASSSHGGAPFNEQFF
11	TRBJ1-1	TRBV12-3/TRBV12-4	CASSLSGAAFF
13	TRBJ1-5	TRBV19	CASSIKRNQPQHF
17	TRBJ1-5	TRBV19	CASSWDTGGRGNQPQHF
15	TRBJ1-1	TRBV6-4	CASSASKGLSAEAFF
15	TRBJ2-7	TRBV6-5	CASSQTGGSSYEQYF
14	TRBJ2-1	TRBV28	CASITGGEYNEQFF
12	TRBJ2-7	TRBV28	CASAQEPLEQYF
16	TRBJ2-5	TRBV10-3	CAISTPSGGRGETQYF
18	TRBJ1-3	TRBV18	CASSPQSWFRSSGNTIYF
11	TRBJ1-2	TRBV12-3/TRBV12-4	CASSLWYGYTF
17	TRBJ1-1	TRBV18	CASSPLFRAGLNTEAFF
13	TRBJ2-3	TRBV4-1	CASSQVGRDTQYF
10	TRBJ1-2	TRBV29-1	CSVEGGGYTF
16	TRBJ2-7	TRBV11-1	CASSLTSGTSWGEQYF
16	TRBJ1-4	TRBV7-9	CASSGIQPGLNEKLFF
13	TRBJ2-2	TRBV4-3	CASSKGDTGELFF
13	TRBJ2-7	TRBV3-1/TRBV3-2	CASSQARLYEQYF
14	TRBJ1-2	TRBV7-9	CASSFQHGVEGYTF
13	TRBJ1-2	TRBV18	CASSPLGQGGYTF
11	TRBJ2-7	TRBV5-1	CASSYDYEQYF
15	TRBJ1-5	TRBV6-2/TRBV6-3	CASSKQGELNQPQHF
17	TRBJ1-4	TRBV2	CASSDPALRGANEKLFF
13	TRBJ2-5	TRBV14	CASSQGLAQTQYF
15	TRBJ1-1	TRBV7-9	CASSRQGGMDTEAFF
14	TRBJ1-1	TRBV28	CASSPTGVNTEAFF
15	TRBJ2-3	TRBV11-1	CASSYGQGRADTQYF
15	TRBJ1-2	TRBV9	CASSSFPKQLYGYTF
13	TRBJ1-4	TRBV9	CASSKGNDEKLFF
13	TRBJ1-5	TRBV15	CATSREGYQPQHF
13	TRBJ2-3	TRBV6-4	CASSVGGTDTQYF
14	TRBJ2-4	TRBV21-1	CASSKGGRKNIQYF
11	TRBJ1-1	TRBV2	CASRRNTEAFF
15	TRBJ2-7	TRBV3-1/TRBV3-2	CASSPWTSGVYEQYF
14	TRBJ1-1	TRBV7-8	CASSLGSRGQQAFF